Included here is one TCR beta chain sequence, with context. The sample originates from a study of T-cell reconstitution after alpha-beta-depleted transplantation in children. The V gene lost 3 bases and the J gene lost 0 bases, with 6 bases spanning the gap. Per the germline V gene, CDR1 is ENHRY and CDR2 is SYGVKD. The CDR3 loop spans 14 amino acids. Unique molecular identifiers were incorporated when the TCRbeta library was constructed. TCRdb processed the PCR reads anew with MiXCR; each CDR3 protein has one entry. The table has approximately 340,000 distinct CDR3 sequences, about a tenth seen once.

The clonotype originates from a human donor who donated a stem cell graft to a child with acute lymphoblastic leukemia. This specimen consisted of PBMCs from the stem cell graft donor, obtained from the stem cell graft. J is TRBJ1-3 and V is TRBV10-3, with no clear D. The CDR3 loop is CAISDGSSGNTIYF. The CDR3 DNA is TGTGCCATCAGTGACGGTAGCTCTGGAAACACCATATATTTT.